The source of this T cell receptor beta chain is a study of T-cell reconstitution after alpha-beta-depleted transplantation in children. This CDR3 has 15 amino acids. Germline loops: CDR1 SGHTA, CDR2 FQGNSA. The V end was cut by 1 base, the J end by 6 bases, with 14 bases between. The authors prepared the TCRbeta library with unique molecular identifiers. TCRdb reanalysed the PCR reads using MiXCR and keeps one entry per CDR3 protein. Among approximately 350,000 distinct CDR3 sequences listed, 10% to 15% were seen once. The sequence derives from a human donor who donated a stem cell graft to a child with Fanconi anemia. The source material was PBMCs, sampled from the stem cell graft. The rearrangement joins TRBV7-2 to TRBJ2-3, with a weak D call TRBD2 (7 bases). CDR3 amino acids: CASSLGGGGQDTQYF. CDR3 coding DNA: TGTGCCAGCAGCTTAGGAGGGGGAGGGCAGGATACGCAGTATTTT.